These 21 T cell receptor beta chains were all obtained from the same sample, sequenced in a study of blood T cell repertoires in COVID-19. Here immunoSEQ multiplex PCR was the method, and the copy in TCRdb shows in-frame clones only, minus some. The table has around 70,000 clones, roughly 80% seen once. The specimen was peripheral blood. The receptors derive from a woman between 55 and 75 years old with acute or convalescent COVID-19.

The chain uses TRBV3-1 (or the pseudogene TRBV3-2) and TRBJ1-3; possible D gene TRBD1, 6 bases. Trimming cost V 1 base and J 0 bases, with 16 bases left between them. The CDR3 runs 18 residues. The germline CDR1 and CDR2 sequences are LGHDT and YNNKEL (reference sequence). The CDR3, as DNA: TGTGCCAGCAGCCAAGGACCCCAGGGGAGTTACTCTGGAAACACCATATATTTT. Translated, it gives CASSQGPQGSYSGNTIYF.

This rearrangement joins TRBV21-1 to TRBJ2-7; TRBD1, as called in the table, went unchecked against the DNA. TRBV21-1 is reported as a pseudogene. The CDR3 length is 14 residues. CDR3 sequence (DNA): TGTGCCAGCAGCAGCGGACAGGGCATTCGGGAGCAGTACGTC. It is translated as CASSSGQGIREQYV.

The chain carries TRBV3-1 (or the pseudogene TRBV3-2) and TRBJ2-1, with D maybe TRBD2 (7 bases). Trimming took 4 bases from V and 3 from J, leaving 10 bases between them. Germline V gives CDR1 LGHDT, CDR2 YNNKEL (reference sequence). The CDR3 loop spans 14 amino acids. The CDR3 DNA reads TGTGCCAGCAGCCGCGGGGGCCTCTACAATGAGCAGTTCTTC. This sequence encodes CASSRGGLYNEQFF.

The chain carries TRBV5-1 and TRBJ1-2; D ambiguous. The germline V gene encodes CDR1 SGHRS and CDR2 YFSETQ. The germline V and J ends were trimmed by 5 bases and 0 bases, with 8 bases remaining between them. The length of the CDR3 is 13 residues. The CDR3 sequence: CASRAVANYGYTF. The DNA for the CDR3 is TGCGCCAGCAGGGCAGTGGCTAACTATGGCTACACCTTC.

V and J are TRBV30 and TRBJ1-4; TRBD1 agrees at 8 bases. Germline CDR1 reads GTSNPN; CDR2 reads SVGIG (reference sequence). The CDR3 has 16 residues. V lost 0 bases to trimming and J lost 6 bases; unmatched junction nucleotides: 9. In DNA form, the CDR3 reads TGTGCCTGGAGTGTACTTTCCGGGACAGGTTATGAAAAACTGTTTTTT. It codes for CAWSVLSGTGYEKLFF.

The CDR3 reads CASSSEAPGTDRSNNYGYTF. CDR3 coding DNA: TGCGCCAGCAGCTCCGAAGCCCCCGGGACAGACAGAAGTAATAACTATGGCTACACCTTC. The chain couples TRBV5-1 to TRBJ1-2; 7 bases fit TRBD1. This CDR3 spans 20 amino acids. V was pared by 3 bases and J by 1 base, with 21 bases of the junction left unmatched. Germline CDR1 reads SGHRS; CDR2 reads YFSETQ.

This sequence joins TRBV7-9 and TRBJ2-7; perhaps TRBD2 as D (5 bases). Trimming shortened V by 0 bases and J by 9 bases, and 12 bases separated the two germline ends. The CDR3 contains 13 residues. CDR1 and CDR2 (germline): SEHNR, FQNEAQ (reference sequence). The CDR3 DNA follows: TGTGCCAGCAGCTTAGCCGGGGATCGGTGGCAGTACTTC. Translating gives CASSLAGDRWQYF.

Here the CDR3 reads CAWSVAVGLARGDTQYF. In nucleotides, the CDR3 is TGTGCCTGGAGTGTAGCGGTGGGGCTAGCGCGCGGAGATACGCAGTATTTT. The J gene is TRBJ2-3, the V gene TRBV30; perhaps TRBD2 as D (6 bases). This CDR3 is 17 amino acids long. The V and J ends lost 0 bases and 5 bases respectively, with 21 bases between them. Germline V gene data show CDR1 as GTSNPN and CDR2 as SVGIG (reference sequence).

The CDR3 bases are TGTGCCAGCAGCTTAGCGGCCAGACAGAACACTGAAGCTTTCTTT. This encodes CASSLAARQNTEAFF. The V call is TRBV7-2, the J call TRBJ1-1; D remains unclear. The ends were cut back, 0 bases at V and 1 base at J, with 9 bases in the middle. CDR1 is SGHTA and CDR2 is FQGNSA in the germline V gene. The CDR3 length is 15 residues. Together with reference TRBV7-2 and TRBJ1-1, the CDR3 gives the full variable domain: GAGVSQSPSNKVTEKGKDVELRCDPISGHTALYWYRQSLGQGLEFLIYFQGNSAPDKSGLPSDRFSAERTGGSVSTLTIQRTQQEDSAVYLCASSLAARQNTEAFFGQGTRLTVV.

The chain combines TRBV5-1 with TRBJ2-3, with TRBD2 identical over 9 bases. The CDR3 covers 13 residues. Trimming took 6 bases from V and 8 from J; bases not matched to a gene: 7. CDR1 and CDR2 from the germline V gene are SGHRS and YFSETQ. CDR3 DNA sequence: TGCGCCAGCATGGGCGGGGGGGCAGCTACGCAGTATTTT. It encodes CASMGGGAATQYF.

The J gene is TRBJ1-4, the V gene TRBV4-1; 7 nucleotides line up with TRBD1. This CDR3 has 15 amino acids. The junction had 5 bases not matched to a gene; V was cut back by 3 bases and J by 4 bases. Germline V CDR1 and CDR2: MGHRA, YSYEKL. The CDR3 DNA reads as TGCGCCAGCAGCCATGGGACAGCCGTTAATGAAAAACTGTTTTTT. This codes for CASSHGTAVNEKLFF.

The V and J genes are TRBV4-2 and TRBJ2-3, with 11 bases lining up with TRBD2. After removal of 1 base from V and 2 bases from J, the junction contained 8 bases not matched to a gene. The CDR3 runs to 18 residues. Germline CDR1 LGHNA, CDR2 YNFKEQ. The CDR3 region is CASSQGLTSGGFTDTQYF. DNA for the CDR3: TGTGCCAGCAGCCAAGGACTCACTAGCGGGGGATTCACAGATACGCAGTATTTT.

This chain joins TRBV6-4 and TRBJ2-3; D perhaps matches TRBD2 (6 bases). The V end was cut by 2 bases, the J end by 3 bases, with 15 bases between. The germline V gene has CDR1 MRHNA and CDR2 SNTAGT. CDR3 length equals 16 residues. In DNA, the CDR3 is TGTGCCAGCAGTGACGATATGGGGAGCGGGACAGATACGCAGTATTTT. It yields the protein CASSDDMGSGTDTQYF.

In its sample, this clone was seen a few times. The CDR3 DNA reads TGTGCCAGCAGTTACGACAGGGGGGGTGCCGGGGAGCTGTTTTTT. Translation gives CASSYDRGGAGELFF. The chain couples TRBV6-5 to TRBJ2-2, with 9 bases that match TRBD1. Germline trimming cut 2 bases from V and 6 bases from J; bases unmatched to any gene: 4. CDR1 is MNHEY, CDR2 SVGAGI, per germline. The CDR3 extends over 15 amino acids.

The V call is TRBV5-1, the J call TRBJ2-2; TRBD1 agrees at 7 bases. Germline V gene lookup returns CDR1 SGHRS and CDR2 YFSETQ. The V and J ends lost 0 bases and 2 bases, in that order; junction bases with no gene match: 4. The CDR3 has 16 residues. Written as DNA, the CDR3 is TGCGCCAGCAGCTTGGAGGGGGCACTCAACACCGGGGAGCTGTTTTTT. The encoded protein is CASSLEGALNTGELFF.

The chain links TRBV28 to TRBJ1-5; 10 bases map to TRBD1. CDR1 is MDHEN and CDR2 is SYDVKM in the germline V gene. CDR3 length: 15 amino acids. The junction had 6 bases not matched to a gene; V was cut back by 6 bases and J by 4 bases. The CDR3 nucleotides are TGTGCCAGCAGATCCGGGACAGGGGCAAATCAGCCCCAGCATTTT. As protein: CASRSGTGANQPQHF.

This clone was counted only a few times. The chain joins TRBV5-1 to TRBJ2-1; D may be TRBD2 (5 bases). V lost 0 bases to trimming and J lost 1 base, with 5 bases between them. CDR1 and CDR2 (germline): SGHRS, YFSETQ. The CDR3 spans 14 residues. Here the CDR3 reads CASSLGESYNEQFF. The CDR3 DNA reads as TGCGCCAGCAGCTTGGGGGAGTCCTACAATGAGCAGTTCTTC. The full variable domain, with the rest looked up from reference TRBV5-1 and TRBJ2-1, is KAGVTQTPRYLIKTRGQQVTLSCSPISGHRSVSWYQQTPGQGLQFLFEYFSETQRNKGNFPGRFSGRQFSNSRSEMNVSTLELGDSALYLCASSLGESYNEQFFGPGTRLTVL.

This chain joins TRBV11-2 and TRBJ2-7; D is perhaps TRBD2 (5 bases). The germline V gene has CDR1 SGHAT and CDR2 FQNNGV. The CDR3 contains 16 residues. V lost 0 bases to trimming and J lost 0 bases, with 12 bases between them. CDR3 nucleotide sequence: TGTGCCAGCAGCTTAGATTCGGGGAGCTACTCCTACGAGCAGTACTTC. As protein: CASSLDSGSYSYEQYF.

The rearrangement joins TRBV18 to TRBJ2-2, with D perhaps matching TRBD1 (6 bases). Trimming stripped 3 bases from V and 1 base from J, with 9 bases between. The CDR3 is made up of 15 amino acids. Germline loops: CDR1 KGHSH, CDR2 LQKENI. The CDR3 region has the DNA TGTGCCAGCTCACCTACACAGGGGAACACCGGGGAGCTGTTTTTT. This codes for CASSPTQGNTGELFF.

The chain is built from TRBV6-1 and TRBJ2-5, with a tentative D call TRBD2 (5 bases). Germline values: CDR1 MNHNS, CDR2 SASEGT. Between the trimmed V and J ends, which lost 2 bases and 3 bases, there was a span of 13 bases. The CDR3 is 15 residues long. The CDR3 loop is CASSEPWLAEETQYF. The DNA of the CDR3 is TGTGCCAGCAGTGAACCCTGGCTAGCAGAAGAGACCCAGTACTTC.

Points on this clone: The sample has other DNA sequences that encode this CDR3 too. The V gene is TRBV7-9, the J gene TRBJ1-3; tentatively, D is TRBD1 (6 bases). The CDR3 length is 15 residues. Germline-derived CDR1 and CDR2 are SEHNR and FQNEAQ (reference sequence). V was trimmed by 4 bases and J by 1 base, leaving 11 bases between them. CDR3: CASSSSQGSGNTIYF. CDR3 DNA: TGTGCCAGCAGCTCCTCACAGGGATCTGGAAACACCATATATTTT.